This T cell receptor (beta chain) was sequenced in a study of graft-versus-host responses after intestinal transplantation. As for the study in general: All recipients were given anti-thymocyte globulin induction, and tacrolimus and steroids were then administered for three to four years.

As regards this clone: Its matching antigen is unknown.

Germline V gives CDR1 MDHEN, CDR2 SYDVKM. Trimming took 6 bases from V and 4 from J; bases not matched to a gene: 16. This CDR3 contains 18 residues. The method was immunoSEQ multiplex PCR; TCRdb's version includes in-frame clones alone and lacks a portion of them. Counted here are around 96,000 clones, roughly nine tenths occurring once; the ten biggest clones make up around 0.18%. Overall study results and limits: Circulating GvH clones peaking coincided with falling HvG clones soon after transplant.

This clonotype was sampled from a human donor who received an intestinal transplant. The specimen was unstimulated CD4+ T cells sorted from spleen or lymph node cells, collected before intestinal transplant. V usage is TRBV28 and J usage is TRBJ2-2; 8 bases are shared with TRBD1. The CDR3 loop reads CASRQSGQGRWFTGELFF. CDR3 sequence (DNA): TGTGCCAGCAGGCAATCTGGACAGGGACGGTGGTTCACCGGGGAGCTGTTTTTT.